Below are 5 T cell receptor beta chains sequenced from a single sample in a study of vaccination and CD4 T cells after COVID-19. Treatment: roughly 10-day PBMC culture with coronavirus spike peptide pools or control peptides (ViraFEST assay). Their antigen targets remain unknown. Sequencing of cultured CD4+ T cell DNA used the Oncomine TCR Beta short-read assay. TCRdb passed the PCR reads through MiXCR, listing each CDR3 protein once. The sample has approximately 20,000 distinct CDR3 sequences; just over 45% are singletons. This specimen was CD4+ T cells from blood, cultured in vitro, taken after SARS-CoV-2 vaccination. These receptors were obtained from a human donor who had recovered from COVID-19.

The rearrangement joins TRBV24-1 to TRBJ2-1, with D tentatively TRBD1 or TRBD2 (6 bases each). V was trimmed by 4 bases and J by 10 bases, leaving 13 bases between them. Germline assignment: CDR1 KGHDR and CDR2 SFDVKD. CDR3 length: 13 residues. CDR3 residues: CATSESGAWEQFF. Here the CDR3 DNA reads TGTGCCACCAGTGAGTCGGGGGCTTGGGAGCAGTTCTTC.

The rearrangement joins TRBV19 to TRBJ1-2, with D possibly TRBD1 on 6 matching bases. Trimming stripped 6 bases from V and 0 bases from J, with 11 bases between. The CDR3 spans 14 residues. Germline CDR1 is LNHDA and CDR2 is SQIVND (reference sequence). The CDR3 sequence is CASRDGGPNYGYTF. The CDR3 coding sequence is TGTGCCAGTAGGGACGGGGGGCCTAACTATGGCTACACCTTC.

The chain is built from TRBV25-1 and TRBJ1-2, with D perhaps TRBD1 (5 bases). Trimming took off 1 base at V and 6 bases at J, with 9 bases between the two ends. This CDR3 is built from 13 residues. Germline lookup yields CDR1 MGHDK and CDR2 SYGVNS. This CDR3 reads CASSEWGVNGYTF. CDR3 in DNA: TGTGCCAGCAGTGAATGGGGGGTGAATGGCTACACCTTC.

V and J are TRBV7-6 and TRBJ2-5, with D tentatively TRBD2 (5 bases). This CDR3 is 14 amino acids long. Trimming took 1 base from V and 5 from J, leaving 11 bases between them. The germline gives CDR1 SGHVS, CDR2 FNYEAQ. Here the CDR3 reads CASSLGLAGETQYF. The CDR3 bases are TGTGCCAGCAGCTTAGGGCTAGCTGGCGAGACCCAGTACTTC.

V usage is TRBV5-4 and J usage is TRBJ2-5; 8 bases match TRBD2. Germline-derived CDR1 and CDR2 are SGHNT and YYREEE (reference sequence). V was clipped by 4 bases and J by 3 bases; unmatched bases: 5. The CDR3 is made up of 14 amino acids. CDR3: CASSPTSGKETQYF. In DNA form, the CDR3 reads TGTGCCAGCAGCCCCACTAGCGGTAAAGAGACCCAGTACTTC.